Listed below are T cell receptor beta chains from one sample, sequenced in a study of vaccination effects on CD4 cells after COVID-19. The method was immunoSEQ multiplex PCR; TCRdb's version includes in-frame clones alone and lacks a portion of them. The table has about 73,000 clones, less than 75% seen once; the top ten hold roughly 2.1%. These receptors' targets are unknown. Material: CD4+ T cells from PBMCs cultured without peptide, obtained after COVID-19 vaccination. The origin of the receptors is a human donor who received a COVID-19 vaccine. CDR3s include the opening cysteine and the closing phenylalanine or tryptophan. A D gene is named only where the DNA matches it firmly. Expanded clones get a size class; other rows say once, few or many, or leave the size out.

size	V	D	J	DNA	CDR3
few	TRBV5-4	NA	TRBJ2-3	TGTGCCAGGATCACAGATACGCAGTATTTT	CARITDTQYF
NA	TRBV30	NA	TRBJ1-5	TGTGCCTGGAGCCCTGGTCGGGGCAACAATCAGCCCCAGCATTTT	CAWSPGRGNNQPQHF
NA	TRBV12-5	TRBD1	TRBJ1-5	TGTGCTAGTGGAGGGACAGGGGGGAGCAATCAGCCCCAGCATTTT	CASGGTGGSNQPQHF
NA	TRBV18	NA	TRBJ2-2	TGTGCCAGCTCACCACCGATCCCCGACAGGACCTACACCGGGGAGCTGTTTTTT	CASSPPIPDRTYTGELFF
NA	TRBV2	TRBD1	TRBJ1-2	TGTGCCAGCACTAACCTCTGGACAGGGGTTAAGAGCTACACCTTC	CASTNLWTGVKSYTF
once	TRBV9	NA	TRBJ2-5	TGTGCCAGCAGCGCCGAGGGGACCCAGTACTTC	CASSAEGTQYF
NA	TRBV10-1	NA	TRBJ1-1	TGCGCCAGCAGTGAGTCGCCAGGGGCGCCTGAAGCTTTCTTT	CASSESPGAPEAFF
NA	TRBV5-1	NA	TRBJ1-1	TGCGCCAGCAGCTTGTCATATGACCGCGGGACTGAAGCTTTCTTT	CASSLSYDRGTEAFF
NA	TRBV6-5	TRBD1	TRBJ1-2	TGTGCCAGCAGTCCTGGACCAGGGGGGACGGGTGGCTACACCTTC	CASSPGPGGTGGYTF
few	TRBV6-5	NA	TRBJ1-1	TGTGCCAGCAGCCCCGCTACCGCGGGGAACACTGAAGCTTTCTTT	CASSPATAGNTEAFF
NA	TRBV19	TRBD1	TRBJ1-5	TGTGCCAGTACCCCGGACAGGGCCCCAAGTCAGCCCCAGCATTTT	CASTPDRAPSQPQHF
NA	TRBV2	NA	TRBJ2-5	TGTGCCAGCACTATCACCCGGGGCGAAGAGACCCAGTACTTC	CASTITRGEETQYF
few	TRBV5-4	NA	TRBJ1-6	TGTGCCAGCAGCTCAGGGTTTAATTCACCCCTCCACTTT	CASSSGFNSPLHF
NA	TRBV30	NA	TRBJ1-3	TGTGCCTGGAGTGTAAACTCTGGAAACACCATATATTTT	CAWSVNSGNTIYF
NA	TRBV5-1	TRBD2	TRBJ2-1	TGCGCCAGCAGCTTGGACGGGACTAGCGACTACAATGAGCAGTTCTTC	CASSLDGTSDYNEQFF
NA	TRBV24-1	NA	TRBJ2-2	TGTGCCACCAGTGATTTGGGCCAAATCACCGGGGAGCTGTTTTTT	CATSDLGQITGELFF
few	TRBV7-9	NA	TRBJ2-5	TGTGCCAGCAGCCCCAGACGGCGAGAGACCCAGTACTTC	CASSPRRRETQYF
few	TRBV7-3	TRBD2	TRBJ2-2	TGTGCCAGCAGCTTGACGACTAGCGGGGGTATCGGGGAGCTGTTTTTT	CASSLTTSGGIGELFF
NA	TRBV20-1	NA	TRBJ1-1	TGCAGTGCTAGTGGGATAAAGCACACTGAAGCTTTCTTT	CSASGIKHTEAFF
NA	TRBV2	NA	TRBJ1-1	TGTGCCAGCAGTGGGGGATTGAACACTGAAGCTTTCTTT	CASSGGLNTEAFF
few	TRBV30	NA	TRBJ1-6	TGTGCCTGGAGTGTGGAGGGTCTTTCTTCACCCCTCCACTTT	CAWSVEGLSSPLHF
NA	TRBV5-1	NA	TRBJ2-3	TGCGCCAGCAGCACGAGCCGGGACGGAGATACGCAGTATTTT	CASSTSRDGDTQYF
NA	TRBV4-1	TRBD2	TRBJ2-1	TGCGCCAGCAGCCACAACAAAGGGGGTAGCGGGGGGGCCTTCTCCTACAATGAGCAGTTCTTC	CASSHNKGGSGGAFSYNEQFF
NA	TRBV5-1	NA	TRBJ1-2	TGCGCCAGCAGCTTCGGGCCTCAGGGTAGCTACACCTTC	CASSFGPQGSYTF
few	TRBV2	TRBD1	TRBJ1-1	TGTGCCAGCAGACAACAGGGGGGGGCAGACACTGAAGCTTTCTTT	CASRQQGGADTEAFF
NA	TRBV18	TRBD1	TRBJ1-6	TGTGCCAGCTCACCTAGACAGGGGGACTATAATTCACCCCTCCACTTT	CASSPRQGDYNSPLHF
NA	TRBV19	TRBD2	TRBJ2-2	TGTGCCAGTAGTACACGGACTAGCGAGAACACCGGGGAGCTGTTTTTT	CASSTRTSENTGELFF
NA	TRBV21-1	NA	TRBJ1-1	TGTGCCAGCAGCAACGGCAGGGAGAACACTGAAGCTTTCTTT	CASSNGRENTEAFF
NA	TRBV7-2	NA	TRBJ1-6	TGTGCCAGCAGTCGACGGTCTACTGATTATAATTCACCCCTCCACTTT	CASSRRSTDYNSPLHF